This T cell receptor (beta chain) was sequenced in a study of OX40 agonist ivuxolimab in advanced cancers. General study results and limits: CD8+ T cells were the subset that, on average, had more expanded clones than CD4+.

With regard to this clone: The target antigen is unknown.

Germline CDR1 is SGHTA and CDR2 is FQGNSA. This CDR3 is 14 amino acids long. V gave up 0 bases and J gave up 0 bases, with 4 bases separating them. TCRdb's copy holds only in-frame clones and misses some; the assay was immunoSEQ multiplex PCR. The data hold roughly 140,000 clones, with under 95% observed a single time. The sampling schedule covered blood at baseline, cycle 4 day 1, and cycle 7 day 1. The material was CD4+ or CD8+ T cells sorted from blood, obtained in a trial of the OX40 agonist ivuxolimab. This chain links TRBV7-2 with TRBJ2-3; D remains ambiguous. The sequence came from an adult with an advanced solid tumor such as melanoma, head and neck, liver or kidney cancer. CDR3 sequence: CASSLAVSTDTQYF. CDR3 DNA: TGTGCCAGCAGCTTAGCGGTTAGCACAGATACGCAGTATTTT.